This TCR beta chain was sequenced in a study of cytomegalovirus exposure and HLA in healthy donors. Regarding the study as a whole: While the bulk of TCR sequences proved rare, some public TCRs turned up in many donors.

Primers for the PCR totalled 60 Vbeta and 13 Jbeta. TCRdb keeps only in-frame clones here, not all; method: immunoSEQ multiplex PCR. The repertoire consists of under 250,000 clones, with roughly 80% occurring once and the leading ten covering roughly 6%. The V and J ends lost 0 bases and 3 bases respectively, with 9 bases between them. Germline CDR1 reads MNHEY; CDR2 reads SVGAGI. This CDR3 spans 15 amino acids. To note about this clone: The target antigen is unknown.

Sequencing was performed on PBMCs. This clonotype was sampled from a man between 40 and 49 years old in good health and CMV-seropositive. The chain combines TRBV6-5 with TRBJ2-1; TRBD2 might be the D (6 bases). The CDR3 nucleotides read TGTGCCAGCAGTTACTCAGAGGGACTCTACAATGAGCAGTTCTTC. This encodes CASSYSEGLYNEQFF.